These 3 T cell receptor beta chains originate from one sample sequenced in a study of T cell repertoires in cytomegalovirus infection (dated by TCRdb to about 2019). The treatment or condition label of this sample denotes: in vitro stimulation with specific CMV peptide epitopes to enrich CMV-specific T cells. The sample was run on an Illumina HiSeq 1500. TCRdb passed the public sequencing reads through fastp at Q25 and MiXCR, retaining productive beta sequences. Identical CDR3 protein sequences are pooled into one entry, listed with their most common genes and DNA. In all, the sample holds about 280,000 distinct CDR3 sequences, and 22% of those were seen once. Approximately 19% of the sample belongs to the ten largest clones. Antigens of these TCRs are unknown. Specimen: cultured PBMCs, collected from culture after CMV antigen stimulation. Receptors originate from a human donor in good health (CMV status not recorded). Some clones in this sample may be carry-over from other donors' samples.

In this sample, this clonotype turned up many times. The chain joins TRBV5-1 to TRBJ2-3, with D uncertain. V shed 0 bases and J shed 1 base, with 9 bases lying between them. CDR1 is SGHRS and CDR2 is YFSETQ in the germline V gene. This CDR3 region has 15 residues. The CDR3, as DNA: TGCGCCAGCAGCTTGGTCGGCATACGCACAGATACGCAGTATTTT. Its translation: CASSLVGIRTDTQYF.

The J gene is TRBJ2-7, the V gene TRBV28; the D call may be TRBD1 or TRBD2 (5 bases each). The CDR3 consists of 14 residues. V was shortened by 8 bases and J by 0 bases, with 14 bases between the two germline ends. Germline loops: CDR1 MDHEN, CDR2 SYDVKM. The CDR3 loop reads CASQRDASSYEQYV. DNA for the CDR3: TGTGCCAGCCAGAGGGACGCCAGCTCCTACGAGCAGTACGTC.

This clonotype was recorded a few times. The chain carries TRBV4-3 and TRBJ2-5, with D unclear. CDR1 is LGHNA, CDR2 YSLEER, per germline. This CDR3 has 17 amino acids. V shed 0 bases and J shed 2 bases, with 16 bases lying between them. The CDR3 loop is CASSQDRPPVPQETQYF. DNA of the CDR3: TGCGCCAGCAGCCAAGATCGTCCGCCAGTTCCTCAAGAGACCCAGTACTTC.